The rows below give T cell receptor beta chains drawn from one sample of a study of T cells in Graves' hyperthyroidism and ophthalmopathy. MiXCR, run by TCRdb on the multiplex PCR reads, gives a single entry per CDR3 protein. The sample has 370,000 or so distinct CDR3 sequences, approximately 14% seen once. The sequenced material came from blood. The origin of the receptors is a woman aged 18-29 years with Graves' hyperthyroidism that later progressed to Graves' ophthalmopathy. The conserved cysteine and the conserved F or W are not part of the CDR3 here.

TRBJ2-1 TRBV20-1 SASTRDYSNEQF
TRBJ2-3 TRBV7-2 ASSLEGTSGDTQY
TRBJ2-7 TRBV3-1 ASSQGTEQY
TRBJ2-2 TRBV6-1 ASMAGGITGELF
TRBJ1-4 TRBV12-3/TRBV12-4 ASRGSANEKLF
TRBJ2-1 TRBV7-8 ASSLRREGEQF
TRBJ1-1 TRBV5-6 ASSLAGALNTEAF
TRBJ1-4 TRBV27 ASSFNRGTNEKLF
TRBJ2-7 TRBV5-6 ASSARGKLYEQY
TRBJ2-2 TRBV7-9 ASSPSRGYTGELF
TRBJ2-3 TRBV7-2 ASSLRLLTDTQY
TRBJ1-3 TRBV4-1 ASVPGPSSGNTIY
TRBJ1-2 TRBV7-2 ASSSPTGAVYGYT
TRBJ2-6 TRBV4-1 ASSQAVGWANVLT
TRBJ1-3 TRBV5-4 ASSPGGQFSGNTIY
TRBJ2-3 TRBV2 ASRVSGADTQY
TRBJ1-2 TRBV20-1 SASNGQNYGYT
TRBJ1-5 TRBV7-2 ASSLNWGSNQPQH
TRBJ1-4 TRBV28 ASSPGGPEKLF
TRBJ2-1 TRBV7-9 ASKDRGNEQF
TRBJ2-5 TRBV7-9 ASSSRVGGPQETQY
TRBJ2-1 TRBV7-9 ASSLDGFFGQF
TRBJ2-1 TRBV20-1 SARTGEGGSNGEQF
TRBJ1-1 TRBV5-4 ASSTRTGLVGTEAF
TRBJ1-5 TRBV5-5 ASSVDSNQPQH
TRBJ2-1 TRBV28 ASSLTGTFDNEQF
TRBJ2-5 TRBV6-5 ASSYSVIGQEAQY
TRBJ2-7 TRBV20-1 SARGNTDLPYEQY
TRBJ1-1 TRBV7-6 ASSLEQGAEAF
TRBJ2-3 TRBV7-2 ASSLNPWGAIITDTQY
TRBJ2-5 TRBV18 ASSPPGLRETQY
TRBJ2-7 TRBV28 ATLSGASSYEQY
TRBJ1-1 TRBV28 ASSLLRKGQNTEAF
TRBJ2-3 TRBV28 ASSLGLRVTDTQY
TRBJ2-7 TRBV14 ASSQEMWLAGGPSYEQY
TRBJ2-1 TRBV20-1 SAGTSGRARYNEQF
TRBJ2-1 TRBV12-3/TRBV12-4 ASRPLAGVPIEQF
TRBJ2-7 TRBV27 ASSFKGGYEQY
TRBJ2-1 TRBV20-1 SARDHWGTSANEQF
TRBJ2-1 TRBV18 ASSPPVRVHNEQF
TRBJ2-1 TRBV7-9 ASGYSGRVANEQF
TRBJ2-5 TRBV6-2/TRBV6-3 ASSEGTSGPQETQY
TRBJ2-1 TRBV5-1 ASIGDQPTSLSYNEQF
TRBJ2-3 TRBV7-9 ASSLAAGPSTDTQY